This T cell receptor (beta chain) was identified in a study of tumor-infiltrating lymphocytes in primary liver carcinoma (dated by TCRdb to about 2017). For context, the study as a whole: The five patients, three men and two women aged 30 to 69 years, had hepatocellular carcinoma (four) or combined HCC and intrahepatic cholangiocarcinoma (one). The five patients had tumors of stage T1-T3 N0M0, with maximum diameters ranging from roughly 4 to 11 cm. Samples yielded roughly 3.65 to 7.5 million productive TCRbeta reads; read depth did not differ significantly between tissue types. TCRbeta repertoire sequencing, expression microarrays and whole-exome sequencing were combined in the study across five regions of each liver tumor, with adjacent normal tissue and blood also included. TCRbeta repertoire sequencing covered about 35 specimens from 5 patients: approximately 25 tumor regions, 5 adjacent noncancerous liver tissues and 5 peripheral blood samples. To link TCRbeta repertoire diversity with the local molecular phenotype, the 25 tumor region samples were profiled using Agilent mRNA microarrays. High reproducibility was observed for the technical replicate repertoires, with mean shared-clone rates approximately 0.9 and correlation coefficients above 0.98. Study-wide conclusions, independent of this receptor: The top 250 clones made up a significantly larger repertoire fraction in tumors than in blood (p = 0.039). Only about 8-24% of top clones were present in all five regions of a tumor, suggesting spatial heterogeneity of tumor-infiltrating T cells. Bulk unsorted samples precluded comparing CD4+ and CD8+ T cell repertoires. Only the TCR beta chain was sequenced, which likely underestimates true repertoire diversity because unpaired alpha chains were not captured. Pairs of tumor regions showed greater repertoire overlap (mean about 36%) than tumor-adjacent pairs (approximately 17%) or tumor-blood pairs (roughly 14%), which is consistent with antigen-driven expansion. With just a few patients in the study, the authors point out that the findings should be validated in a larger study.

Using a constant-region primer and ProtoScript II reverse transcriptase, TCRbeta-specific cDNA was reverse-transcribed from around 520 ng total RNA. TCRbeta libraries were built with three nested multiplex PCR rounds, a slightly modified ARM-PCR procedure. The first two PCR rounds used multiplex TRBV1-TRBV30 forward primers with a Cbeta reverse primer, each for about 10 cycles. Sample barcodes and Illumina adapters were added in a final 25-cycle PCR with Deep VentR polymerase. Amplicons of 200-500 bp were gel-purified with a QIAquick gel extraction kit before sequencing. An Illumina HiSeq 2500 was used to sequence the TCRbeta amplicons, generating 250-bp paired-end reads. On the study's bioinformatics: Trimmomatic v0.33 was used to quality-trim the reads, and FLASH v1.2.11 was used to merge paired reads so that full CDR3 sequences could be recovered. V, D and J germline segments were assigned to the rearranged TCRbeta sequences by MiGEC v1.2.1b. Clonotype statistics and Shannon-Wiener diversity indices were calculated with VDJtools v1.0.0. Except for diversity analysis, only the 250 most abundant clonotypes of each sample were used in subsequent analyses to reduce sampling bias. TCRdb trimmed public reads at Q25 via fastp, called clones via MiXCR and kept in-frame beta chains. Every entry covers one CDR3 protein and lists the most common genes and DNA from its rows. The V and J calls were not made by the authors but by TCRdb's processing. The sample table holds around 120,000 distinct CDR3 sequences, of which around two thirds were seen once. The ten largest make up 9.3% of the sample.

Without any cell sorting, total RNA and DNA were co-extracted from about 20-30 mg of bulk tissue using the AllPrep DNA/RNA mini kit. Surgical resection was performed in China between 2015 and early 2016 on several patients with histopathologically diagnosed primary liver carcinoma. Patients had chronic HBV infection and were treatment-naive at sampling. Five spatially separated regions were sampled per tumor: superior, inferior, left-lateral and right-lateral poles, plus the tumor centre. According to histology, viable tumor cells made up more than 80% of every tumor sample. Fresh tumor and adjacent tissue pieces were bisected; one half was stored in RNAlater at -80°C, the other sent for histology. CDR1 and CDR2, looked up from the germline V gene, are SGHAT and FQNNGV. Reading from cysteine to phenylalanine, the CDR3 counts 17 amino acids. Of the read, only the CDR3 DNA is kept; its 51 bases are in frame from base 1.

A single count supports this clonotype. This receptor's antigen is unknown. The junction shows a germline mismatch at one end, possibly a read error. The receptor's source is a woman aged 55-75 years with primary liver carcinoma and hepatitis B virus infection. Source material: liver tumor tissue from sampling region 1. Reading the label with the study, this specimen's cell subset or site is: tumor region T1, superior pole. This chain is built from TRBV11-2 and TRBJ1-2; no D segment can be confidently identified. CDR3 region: CVSSPVRGAGGRYGYTF. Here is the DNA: TGTGTCAGCAGTCCAGTTCGAGGTGCGGGAGGAAGGTATGGCTACACCTTC.